A single sample is the source of the 30 T cell receptor beta chains below, sequenced in a study of control samples from healthy donors and cancer patients. Some clones are missing from TCRdb's copy, which holds only in-frame ones; the method was immunoSEQ multiplex PCR. Of about 250,000 clones listed, approximately 80% are singletons. Sequenced input: PBMCs. Every receptor here comes from a woman aged 55 to 70 with lung cancer.

This clone was counted once. V and J are TRBV6-5 and TRBJ1-6; 7 nucleotides line up with TRBD1. The CDR3 length is 13 residues. Germline CDR1 is MNHEY and CDR2 is SVGAGI. Trimming took 6 bases from V and 13 from J; bases not matched to a gene: 9. CDR3 in amino acids: CASSPGQSRPLHF. The CDR3 coding sequence is TGTGCCAGCAGCCCGGGACAGAGTCGGCCCCTCCACTTT.

The J gene is TRBJ2-5, the V gene TRBV11-3; TRBD1 is a possible D gene (6 bases). Trimming removed 5 bases from V and 1 base from J, with 14 bases in between. CDR1 is SGHNT, CDR2 YENEEA, per germline. The CDR3 length is 15 residues. CDR3 amino acids: CASSPRTGPQETQYF. The DNA for the CDR3 is TGTGCCAGCAGCCCAAGAACAGGGCCCCAAGAGACCCAGTACTTC.

This clone was recorded once. This chain uses TRBV7-3 with TRBJ2-5; tentative D call: TRBD1 (6 bases). V lost 5 bases, J lost 5 bases, and 15 bases lay in between. Germline V gives CDR1 SGHTA, CDR2 FQGTGA. The CDR3 has 14 residues. In nucleotides, the CDR3 is TGTGCCAGCAGCCTAGCTGGGCAGGGGGAGACCCAGTACTTC. This sequence encodes CASSLAGQGETQYF. The full variable domain, with the rest looked up from reference TRBV7-3 and TRBJ2-5, is GAGVSQTPSNKVTEKGKYVELRCDPISGHTALYWYRQSLGQGPEFLIYFQGTGAADDSGLPNDRFFAVRPEGSVSTLKIQRTERGDSAVYLCASSLAGQGETQYFGPGTRLLVL.

The V and J genes are TRBV28 and TRBJ2-7, with 7 nucleotides matching TRBD2. CDR3 length: 14 residues. V gave up 2 bases and J gave up 2 bases; unmatched junction bases: 3. Germline V gene lookup returns CDR1 MDHEN and CDR2 SYDVKM. CDR3 coding DNA: TGTGCCAGCAGTTTACTAGCGGTTACCTACGAGCAGTACTTC. It encodes CASSLLAVTYEQYF.

This chain connects TRBV2 to TRBJ2-7; no firm D call. CDR1 is SNHLY and CDR2 is FYNNEI in the germline V gene. This CDR3 spans 11 amino acids. Trimming cost V 2 bases and J 7 bases, with 6 bases left between them. DNA of the CDR3: TGTGCCAGCAGTGAATACTGGGAGCAGTACTTC. This sequence encodes CASSEYWEQYF. The full variable domain, completed using reference TRBV2 and TRBJ2-7, is EPEVTQTPSHQVTQMGQEVILRCVPISNHLYFYWYRQILGQKVEFLVSFYNNEISEKSEIFDDQFSVERPDGSNFTLKIRSTKLEDSAMYFCASSEYWEQYFGPGTRLTVT.

The chain recombines TRBV10-3 with TRBJ2-7; 9 positions agree with TRBD2. V lost 6 bases, J lost 0 bases, and 9 bases stayed unmatched. Germline lookup yields CDR1 ENHRY and CDR2 SYGVKD. CDR3 length equals 16 residues. The CDR3 DNA follows: TGTGCCATCAGCCCAAGGGCGGGGGGGATCTCCTACGAGCAGTACTTC. Translation gives CAISPRAGGISYEQYF.

About this clone: Other nucleotide sequences from this sample produce the same CDR3. The chain couples TRBV3-1 (or the pseudogene TRBV3-2) to TRBJ2-6; no clear D gene. CDR3 length: 13 amino acids. V gave up 7 bases and J gave up 0 bases, with 4 bases separating them. Germline CDR1 is LGHDT and CDR2 is YNNKEL (reference sequence). DNA of the CDR3: TGTGCCAGCACGAGCTCTGGGGCCAACGTCCTGACTTTC. It is translated as CASTSSGANVLTF.

The CDR3 loop reads CASSYGLSGISGELFF. In DNA, the CDR3 is TGTGCCAGCAGTTACGGGCTTAGCGGGATTTCCGGGGAGCTGTTTTTT. This sequence joins TRBV6-2 or TRBV6-3 and TRBJ2-2; 8 bases are a match to TRBD2. Germline loops: CDR1 MNHEY, CDR2 SVGEGT. CDR3 length: 16 amino acids. V lost 2 bases, J lost 6 bases, and 8 bases stayed unmatched.

Written as DNA, the CDR3 is TGTGCCAGCAGCCGAGGACTAGCGGGAGGCCTGAGGGCCCAGTACTTC. Translation: CASSRGLAGGLRAQYF. The chain carries TRBV14 and TRBJ2-5, with 14 bases identical to TRBD2. Germline V gene sequence: CDR1 SGHDN, CDR2 FVKESK. V was pared by 4 bases and J by 9 bases, with 10 bases of the junction left unmatched. CDR3 length: 16 amino acids.

V is TRBV24-1 and J is TRBJ2-2; D is undetermined. The CDR3 is made up of 15 amino acids. The V gene's germline CDR1 is KGHDR and CDR2 SFDVKD. V was cut by 5 bases and J by 0 bases, with 9 bases left in between. CDR3 sequence (DNA): TGTGCCACCAGTGGGGCAGCCCCGAACACCGGGGAGCTGTTTTTT. It encodes CATSGAAPNTGELFF.

V gene TRBV30 combines with J gene TRBJ1-2; 8 nucleotides match TRBD1. Germline CDR1 GTSNPN, CDR2 SVGIG (reference sequence). Unmatched junction bases numbered 4, after V lost 5 bases and J lost 5 bases. The CDR3 extends over 12 amino acids. CDR3 nucleotides: TGTGCCTGGTCTGGACAGGGATATGGCTACACCTTC. Translated, it gives CAWSGQGYGYTF. The full variable domain, in which reference TRBV30 and TRBJ1-2 provide the parts outside the CDR3, is SQTIHQWPATLVQPVGSPLSLECTVEGTSNPNLYWYRQAAGRGLQLLFYSVGIGQISSEVPQNLSASRPQDRQFILSSKKLLLSDSGFYLCAWSGQGYGYTFGSGTRLTVV.

The chain recombines TRBV2 with TRBJ2-2; 8 bases line up with TRBD2. Germline V gene lookup returns CDR1 SNHLY and CDR2 FYNNEI. The trim removed 6 bases at V and 3 bases at J, leaving 12 bases unmatched. The CDR3 covers 17 residues. The CDR3 sequence is CASSSGGGLTYTGELFF. The DNA of the CDR3 is TGTGCCAGCAGCTCCGGGGGGGGGCTGACATACACCGGGGAGCTGTTTTTT. The variable domain in full, completed from reference TRBV2 and TRBJ2-2, reads EPEVTQTPSHQVTQMGQEVILRCVPISNHLYFYWYRQILGQKVEFLVSFYNNEISEKSEIFDDQFSVERPDGSNFTLKIRSTKLEDSAMYFCASSSGGGLTYTGELFFGEGSRLTVL.

V gene TRBV5-1 combines with J gene TRBJ2-2, with D tentatively TRBD2 (7 bases). Germline V lookup: CDR1 SGHRS, CDR2 YFSETQ. The CDR3 runs to 14 residues. V was shortened by 0 bases and J by 7 bases, with 10 bases between the two germline ends. Here the CDR3 reads CASSLDREGGELFF. Written as DNA, the CDR3 is TGCGCCAGCAGCTTGGACAGGGAGGGCGGGGAGCTGTTTTTT.

The sample holds a few counts of this clone. The chain carries TRBV18 and TRBJ1-5; possibly TRBD1 for D (6 bases). Trimming took off 3 bases at V and 6 bases at J, with 12 bases between the two ends. The CDR3 loop spans 14 amino acids. CDR1 is KGHSH and CDR2 is LQKENI in the germline V gene. The DNA of the CDR3 is TGTGCCAGCTCACCGTCGGGGGCTAGTCAGCCCCAGCATTTT. Its translation is CASSPSGASQPQHF. The variable domain in full, completed from reference TRBV18 and TRBJ1-5, reads NAGVMQNPRHLVRRRGQEARLRCSPMKGHSHVYWYRQLPEEGLKFMVYLQKENIIDESGMPKERFSAEFPKEGPSILRIQQVVRGDSAAYFCASSPSGASQPQHFGDGTRLSIL.

This clone was found once. CDR3 nucleotides: TGTGCCAGCAGTTTTGGGAGGGGGGTTCGGAACACCGGGGAGCTGTTTTTT. As protein: CASSFGRGVRNTGELFF. The V gene is TRBV28, the J gene TRBJ2-2; tentatively, D is TRBD2 (7 bases). The CDR3 length is 17 residues. Germline loops: CDR1 MDHEN, CDR2 SYDVKM. Trimming removed 3 bases from V and 1 base from J, with 15 bases in between.

This rearrangement joins TRBV21-1 to TRBJ2-7. TRBV21-1 is a pseudogene. CDR3 size: 20 residues. The CDR3 here is CASSKVNLDPIGTRTYEQYF. CDR3 sequence (DNA): TGTGCCAGCAGCAAAGTAAATTTGGACCCTATAGGAACCAGAACCTACGAGCAGTACTTC.

The chain combines TRBV2 with TRBJ1-2, with 9 bases matching TRBD1. CDR1 is SNHLY, CDR2 FYNNEI, per germline. The ends lost 1 base at V and 1 base at J; junction bases unmatched: 1. This CDR3 has 15 amino acids. CDR3 residues: CASSEGGQGNYGYTF. Here the CDR3 DNA reads TGTGCCAGCAGTGAAGGGGGACAGGGTAACTATGGCTACACCTTC. Full variable domain (outside the CDR3, taken from reference TRBV2 and TRBJ1-2): EPEVTQTPSHQVTQMGQEVILRCVPISNHLYFYWYRQILGQKVEFLVSFYNNEISEKSEIFDDQFSVERPDGSNFTLKIRSTKLEDSAMYFCASSEGGQGNYGYTFGSGTRLTVV.

This clone was detected only a few times. This rearrangement joins TRBV2 to TRBJ1-2, with a tentative D call TRBD1 (6 bases). CDR3 length equals 13 residues. V shed 6 bases and J shed 5 bases, with 13 bases lying between them. CDR1 is SNHLY, CDR2 FYNNEI, per germline. CDR3 in DNA: TGTGCCAGCAGCGCAGGGACAAGTTATGGCTACACCTTC. Its translation: CASSAGTSYGYTF.

The rearrangement links TRBV2 to TRBJ1-2, with 7 nucleotides matching TRBD1. Germline CDR1 and CDR2: SNHLY and FYNNEI. With V trimmed by 6 bases and J by 4 bases, 8 bases remained unmatched. This CDR3 comprises 14 residues. In DNA, the CDR3 is TGTGCCAGCAGGGTCGAGGGGGCCGGCTATGGCTACACCTTC. Its translation is CASRVEGAGYGYTF.

The chain is built from TRBV28 and TRBJ1-4, with a weak D call TRBD1 (6 bases). The germline V gene has CDR1 MDHEN and CDR2 SYDVKM. Trimming cost V 6 bases and J 0 bases, with 14 bases left between them. This CDR3 region has 16 residues. The CDR3 protein is CASRGGPGATNEKLFF. CDR3 nucleotides: TGTGCCAGCAGGGGGGGGCCAGGGGCAACTAATGAAAAACTGTTTTTT.

V and J are TRBV5-1 and TRBJ2-1, with 8 positions matching TRBD1. V was clipped by 7 bases and J by 5 bases; unmatched bases: 8. The CDR3 spans 14 residues. Germline loops: CDR1 SGHRS, CDR2 YFSETQ. The CDR3 bases are TGCGCCAGCTTCTTGGACAGGGAAGACAATGAGCAGTTCTTC. Translation gives CASFLDREDNEQFF.

The chain employs TRBV2 and TRBJ2-3; D uncertain. CDR1 and CDR2 (germline): SNHLY, FYNNEI. V lost 7 bases, J lost 4 bases, and 12 bases lay in between. CDR3 size: 13 residues. The CDR3 DNA follows: TGTGCCAGCACTCTAGGGCTAGCAGATACGCAGTATTTT. Its protein product is CASTLGLADTQYF. Combining the CDR3 with reference TRBV2 and TRBJ2-3 gives the whole variable domain EPEVTQTPSHQVTQMGQEVILRCVPISNHLYFYWYRQILGQKVEFLVSFYNNEISEKSEIFDDQFSVERPDGSNFTLKIRSTKLEDSAMYFCASTLGLADTQYFGPGTRLTVL.

V gene TRBV7-6 combines with J gene TRBJ2-1; 8 nucleotides match TRBD1. V shed 3 bases and J 4 bases; nucleotides not matched to a gene: 5. Germline CDR1 reads SGHVS; CDR2 reads FNYEAQ. The CDR3 loop spans 15 amino acids. The CDR3 DNA reads TGTGCCAGCAGCTTCGACAGGGGTGGGTACAATGAGCAGTTCTTC. This encodes CASSFDRGGYNEQFF. Looking up the rest from reference TRBV7-6 and TRBJ2-1 gives the full variable domain: GAGVSQSPRYKVTKRGQDVALRCDPISGHVSLYWYRQALGQGPEFLTYFNYEAQQDKSGLPNDRFSAERPEGSISTLTIQRTEQRDSAMYRCASSFDRGGYNEQFFGPGTRLTVL.

The chain joins TRBV4-1 to TRBJ2-1; D ambiguous. The germline gives CDR1 MGHRA, CDR2 YSYEKL. Between the trimmed V and J ends, which lost 3 bases and 5 bases, there was a span of 8 bases. This CDR3 has 13 amino acids. The CDR3 protein is CASSQMENNEQFF. The CDR3 DNA sequence: TGCGCCAGCAGCCAGATGGAAAACAATGAGCAGTTCTTC.

This clone was observed once. The CDR3 DNA reads TGTGCCAGCAGTGAACAGCTGATTAATGAGCAGTTCTTC. Its protein product is CASSEQLINEQFF. The genes are TRBV6-1 and TRBJ2-1; no firm D call. Per the germline V gene, CDR1 is MNHNS and CDR2 is SASEGT. Trimming left V 2 bases short and J 7 bases short, with 9 bases between. The length of the CDR3 is 13 residues.

The table lists this clone with a few counts. The chain combines TRBV9 with TRBJ2-7; D uncertain. Germline CDR1 reads SGDLS; CDR2 reads YYNGEE. Trimming took 4 bases from V and 2 from J, leaving 13 bases between them. This CDR3 region has 14 residues. DNA of the CDR3: TGTGCCAGCAGCCCAACCCCAGGACCCTACGAGCAGTACTTC. Its translation is CASSPTPGPYEQYF.

V usage is TRBV2 and J usage is TRBJ2-7; tentatively, D is TRBD1 (6 bases). This CDR3 contains 14 residues. V was pared by 3 bases and J by 3 bases, with 12 bases between. The germline gives CDR1 SNHLY, CDR2 FYNNEI. The CDR3 loop is CASSEVQGVYEQYF. The CDR3 region has the DNA TGTGCCAGCAGTGAGGTACAGGGAGTCTACGAGCAGTACTTC.

This clone was observed a few times. This chain connects TRBV11-2 to TRBJ2-7; D is ambiguous. CDR1 is SGHAT, CDR2 FQNNGV, per germline. The CDR3 is made up of 10 amino acids. V was trimmed by 4 bases and J by 8 bases, leaving 6 bases between them. The CDR3 loop reads CASSSFQQYF. CDR3 DNA: TGTGCCAGCAGCTCCTTTCAGCAGTACTTC.

V is TRBV18 and J is TRBJ1-5; 7 bases map to TRBD1. The CDR3 sequence is 14 residues long. J gave up 3 bases and V 4 bases, and 3 bases lay outside the gene matches. CDR1 and CDR2 (germline): KGHSH, LQKENI. The CDR3 reads CASSHRGSNQPQHF. CDR3 nucleotides: TGTGCCAGCTCACACAGGGGTTCCAATCAGCCCCAGCATTTT.

The rearrangement links TRBV6-2 or TRBV6-3 to TRBJ2-7, with D perhaps TRBD2 (5 bases). Germline CDR1 reads MNHEY; CDR2 reads SVGEGT. The CDR3 runs 17 residues. V gave up 0 bases and J gave up 2 bases, with 17 bases separating them. CDR3 protein: CASSYSSFRESAYEQYF. DNA of the CDR3: TGTGCCAGCAGTTACTCGAGTTTTCGGGAATCAGCCTACGAGCAGTACTTC.